The rows below give T cell receptor beta chains drawn from one sample of a study of OX40 agonist ivuxolimab in advanced cancers. Produced via immunoSEQ multiplex PCR; TCRdb's table is partial and in-frame only. The sample contains 80,000 to 100,000 clones, roughly 85% of which appear only once. The sequenced sample was CD4+ or CD8+ T cells sorted from blood, obtained in a trial of the OX40 agonist ivuxolimab. The receptor set was obtained from an adult with an advanced solid tumor such as melanoma, head and neck, liver or kidney cancer. The CDR3 runs from the conserved cysteine through the conserved F or W. D genes are given only for firm matches. Clone size is not always given. Where it is, it says once, few, many or a class for expanded clones.

clone size	V gene	J gene	D gene	CDR3 protein	CDR3 DNA
.	TRBV27	TRBJ2-6	.	CATSPLSGAFSGANVLTF	TGTGCCACCAGCCCATTGTCGGGGGCGTTCTCTGGGGCCAACGTCCTGACTTTC
.	TRBV5-1	TRBJ2-7	TRBD1	CASSLDRGHEQYF	TGCGCCAGCAGCTTAGACAGGGGCCACGAGCAGTACTTC
.	TRBV20-1	TRBJ1-4	.	CSARGNEKLFF	TGCAGTGCTAGGGGGAATGAAAAACTGTTTTTT
.	TRBV19	TRBJ1-5	.	CASSIARNQPQHF	TGTGCCAGTAGTATAGCCAGAAATCAGCCCCAGCATTTT
.	TRBV15	TRBJ2-3	.	CATSRDQGDTQYF	TGTGCCACCAGCAGAGATCAAGGAGATACGCAGTATTTT
few	TRBV11-2	TRBJ1-2	.	CASSALTYYGYTF	TGTGCCAGCAGCGCGCTCACGTACTATGGCTACACCTTC
.	TRBV7-3	TRBJ2-6	.	CASSSSTPGGANVLTF	TGTGCCAGCAGCTCCTCCACTCCGGGGGGGGCCAACGTCCTGACTTTC
.	TRBV19	TRBJ2-5	.	CASSVSRRGEQYF	TGTGCCAGTAGCGTCTCGAGGAGGGGGGAGCAGTACTTC
once	TRBV5-1	TRBJ1-2	.	CASSLDGGPPYGYTF	TGCGCCAGCAGCTTGGACGGGGGCCCCCCCTATGGCTACACCTTC
.	TRBV7-2	TRBJ2-7	.	CASSIRGGEGYEQYF	TGTGCCAGCAGCATAAGGGGGGGAGAGGGCTACGAGCAGTACTTC
.	TRBV7-9	TRBJ1-3	.	CASTGAEGNTIYF	TGTGCCAGCACAGGAGCGGAGGGAAACACCATATATTTT
.	TRBV5-1	TRBJ2-5	.	CASSLGGLQETQYF	TGCGCCAGCAGCTTGGGCGGCCTTCAAGAGACCCAGTACTTC
.	TRBV2	TRBJ2-7	.	CASSETGKSYEQYF	TGTGCCAGCAGTGAAACAGGGAAGAGCTACGAGCAGTACTTC
.	TRBV19	TRBJ1-5	.	CASNDSPNSNQPQHF	TGTGCCAGTAACGACAGTCCTAATAGCAATCAGCCCCAGCATTTT
.	TRBV15	TRBJ2-2	.	CATSRDADRTGELFF	TGTGCCACCAGCAGAGACGCAGACCGAACCGGGGAGCTGTTTTTT
.	TRBV9	TRBJ1-2	.	CASSVRIGRTNYGYTF	TGTGCCAGCAGCGTACGCATAGGCAGGACGAACTATGGCTACACCTTC
.	TRBV4-2	TRBJ2-2	.	CASSQERGAYTGELFF	TGTGCCAGCAGCCAAGAACGGGGGGCGTACACCGGGGAGCTGTTTTTT
.	TRBV12-5	TRBJ2-7	.	CASAYFYEQYF	TGTGCTAGCGCCTATTTCTACGAGCAGTACTTC
.	TRBV7-2	TRBJ2-5	.	CASSFWGQLEETQYF	TGTGCCAGCAGCTTTTGGGGGCAGTTAGAAGAGACCCAGTACTTC
.	TRBV19	TRBJ2-2	.	CASSIERKLNTGELFF	TGTGCCAGTAGTATAGAACGGAAACTGAACACCGGGGAGCTGTTTTTT
.	TRBV6-1	TRBJ1-2	.	CASSEKTGEGYGYTF	TGTGCCAGCAGTGAAAAAACGGGAGAGGGGTATGGCTACACCTTC
.	TRBV18	TRBJ2-6	TRBD1	CASTRSGTGAAGANVLTF	TGTGCCAGCACACGATCCGGGACAGGGGCTGCTGGGGCCAACGTCCTGACTTTC
.	TRBV5-5	TRBJ1-2	.	CASSFGGRPSNYGYTF	TGTGCCAGCAGCTTCGGGGGGCGTCCCTCCAACTATGGCTACACCTTC
.	TRBV7-2	TRBJ2-2	.	CASSSWSSGELFF	TGTGCCAGCAGCTCCTGGAGTTCCGGGGAGCTGTTTTTT
.	TRBV18	TRBJ1-2	TRBD1	CATSTGGDGYTF	TGTGCCACCTCGACAGGGGGCGATGGCTACACCTTC
.	TRBV7-8	TRBJ1-6	.	CASSPRLPGISPLHF	TGTGCCAGCAGCCCGCGACTTCCCGGAATTTCACCCCTCCACTTT
.	TRBV18	TRBJ2-1	.	CASSPGSMDPADEQFF	TGTGCCAGCTCACCAGGGTCTATGGACCCCGCAGATGAGCAGTTCTTC
.	TRBV6-5	TRBJ1-2	.	CASTLGPTYYGYTF	TGTGCCAGCACCCTAGGGCCGACATACTATGGCTACACCTTC
.	TRBV28	TRBJ1-1	TRBD1	CASSLLGQGRAEAFF	TGTGCCAGCAGTTTATTAGGACAGGGGCGCGCTGAAGCTTTCTTT
once	TRBV6-6	TRBJ1-5	TRBD1	CASTPQTGPNQPQHF	TGTGCCAGCACCCCCCAGACAGGGCCGAATCAGCCCCAGCATTTT
.	TRBV18	TRBJ1-6	.	CASAFGGGDNSPLHF	TGTGCCAGCGCCTTCGGAGGGGGTGATAATTCACCCCTCCACTTT
.	TRBV5-4	TRBJ1-3	TRBD1	CASTNGRTGTGNTIYF	TGTGCCAGCACGAACGGGAGGACAGGGACTGGAAACACCATATATTTT
.	TRBV5-1	TRBJ2-2	.	CASSLANGLTGELFF	TGCGCCAGCAGCTTGGCCAATGGACTCACCGGGGAGCTGTTTTTT
.	TRBV9	TRBJ1-1	.	CASSLNPNTEAFF	TGTGCCAGCAGCCTTAATCCGAACACTGAAGCTTTCTTT
.	TRBV19	TRBJ1-5	TRBD1	CATSADRDQPQHF	TGTGCCACCTCCGCGGACAGGGACCAGCCCCAGCATTTT
.	TRBV6-5	TRBJ1-5	.	CASSTTGGARAQHF	TGTGCCAGCAGTACAACCGGGGGGGCACGGGCCCAGCATTTT
.	TRBV5-1	TRBJ2-2	.	CASSLVGQSRDTGELFF	TGCGCCAGCAGCTTGGTTGGGCAATCTCGGGACACCGGGGAGCTGTTTTTT
.	TRBV6-1	TRBJ2-3	TRBD1	CASSEALNPGQGATDTQYF	TGTGCCAGCAGTGAAGCGCTGAACCCGGGACAGGGGGCGACGGATACGCAGTATTTT
.	TRBV6-5	TRBJ2-3	.	CATGGSTDTQYF	TGTGCCACCGGGGGAAGCACAGATACGCAGTATTTT
few	TRBV6-6	TRBJ2-2	.	CASSYGSQNTGELFF	TGTGCCAGCAGTTACGGCTCCCAGAACACCGGGGAGCTGTTTTTT
.	TRBV11-2	TRBJ2-3	.	CASSLGQEADTQYF	TGTGCCAGCAGCTTAGGGCAGGAGGCAGATACGCAGTATTTT
.	TRBV28	TRBJ2-7	TRBD2	CASSPSLAGQHEQYF	TGTGCCAGCAGTCCCTCACTAGCGGGGCAACACGAGCAGTACTTC
once	TRBV5-5	TRBJ1-3	.	CASSFPVVNTIYF	TGTGCCAGCAGTTTCCCGGTGGTAAACACCATATATTTT
.	TRBV6-4	TRBJ2-1	TRBD1	CASRTDRVNNEQFF	TGTGCCAGCAGGACGGACAGGGTTAACAATGAGCAGTTCTTC
.	TRBV2	TRBJ1-1	.	CASRGRMNTEAFF	TGTGCCAGCAGGGGACGAATGAACACTGAAGCTTTCTTT
.	TRBV11-3	TRBJ2-1	.	CASSMDAYNEQFF	TGTGCCAGCAGTATGGACGCCTACAATGAGCAGTTCTTC
.	TRBV4-3	TRBJ2-2	.	CASSQDRRSVGTGELFF	TGCGCCAGCAGCCAAGATAGACGTTCTGTGGGCACCGGGGAGCTGTTTTTT
once	TRBV6-1	TRBJ1-3	.	CASTNVGVGNTIYF	TGTGCCAGCACCAATGTGGGAGTCGGAAACACCATATATTTT
.	TRBV7-9	TRBJ2-1	.	CASSLVGGHSYNEQFF	TGTGCCAGCAGCTTAGTCGGGGGCCACTCCTACAATGAGCAGTTCTTC
once	TRBV7-6	TRBJ1-5	TRBD1	CASSPGTGLPQPQHF	TGTGCCAGCAGCCCCGGGACAGGGTTACCTCAGCCCCAGCATTTT
.	TRBV11-3	TRBJ2-2	.	CATRTNTGELFF	TGTGCTACTCGGACGAACACCGGGGAGCTGTTTTTT
.	TRBV5-1	TRBJ1-2	.	CASSPPRGYGYTF	TGCGCCAGCAGCCCACCACGGGGGTATGGCTACACCTTC
.	TRBV7-3	TRBJ2-5	TRBD2	CASSPGGGQETQYF	TGTGCCAGCAGCCCCGGGGGGGGACAAGAGACCCAGTACTTC
.	TRBV6-5	TRBJ1-2	.	CASSYGRLWGYTF	TGTGCCAGCAGTTACGGCAGACTATGGGGGTACACCTTC
.	TRBV9	TRBJ2-2	.	CASSVEGSQRGHPGELFF	TGTGCCAGCAGCGTAGAGGGCAGCCAACGAGGCCACCCCGGGGAGCTGTTTTTT